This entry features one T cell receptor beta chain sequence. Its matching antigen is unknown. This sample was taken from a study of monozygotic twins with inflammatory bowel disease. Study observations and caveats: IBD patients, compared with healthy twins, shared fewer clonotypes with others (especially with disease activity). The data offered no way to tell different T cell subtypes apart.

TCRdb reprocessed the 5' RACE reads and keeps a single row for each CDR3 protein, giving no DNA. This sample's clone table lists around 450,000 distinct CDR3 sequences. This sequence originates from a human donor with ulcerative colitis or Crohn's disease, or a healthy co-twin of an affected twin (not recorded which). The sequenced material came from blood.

This CDR3 is CASILPGANVLTF. This chain links TRBV6-6 with TRBJ2-6. This CDR3 is built from 13 residues. The germline gives CDR1 MNHNY, CDR2 SVGAGI (reference sequence).